This T cell receptor (beta chain) was captured by sequencing in a study of tumor-infiltrating lymphocytes in primary liver carcinoma. Study as a whole: Lesions, classed as T1-T3 N0M0, spanned roughly 4.2 to 11 cm across. Study-wide results and caveats: Compared with tumor region pairs, tumor-adjacent and tumor-blood pairs overlapped less. Tumors had a top-250-clone fraction that was significantly higher than blood (p = 0.039).

Worth noting for this clonotype: Antigen specificity is unknown.

For each extraction, RNA and DNA were obtained together from around 20-30 mg of unsorted bulk tissue. Each participant had primary liver carcinoma, and surgical resection was the treatment. A constant-region primer served to make TCR beta cDNA from about 490 ng total RNA. Researchers made the TCR beta libraries by running three nested multiplex PCR rounds with slightly modified ARM-PCR. In TCRdb, the multiplex PCR reads were re-called with MiXCR into one record per CDR3 protein. The sample has under 150,000 distinct CDR3 sequences, 55% to 70% seen once. The sequencing sample was made of tumor-adjacent normal liver tissue. The sequence was obtained from a woman aged 55-70 years with primary liver carcinoma and hepatitis B virus infection.

The CDR3 DNA reads TGTGCCAGCAGCTTGAGGCAGTCCGAGCAGTACTTC. Encoded protein: CASSLRQSEQYF. The chain links TRBV11-3 to TRBJ2-7; D is unresolved. Trimming cost V 3 bases and J 6 bases, with 9 bases left between them. Germline assignment: CDR1 SGHNT and CDR2 YENEEA. This CDR3 is 12 amino acids long. Based on the CDR3 plus reference TRBV11-3 and TRBJ2-7, the full variable domain is EAGVVQSPRYKIIEKKQPVAFWCNPISGHNTLYWYLQNLGQGPELLIRYENEEAVDDSQLPKDRFSAERLKGVDSTLKIQPAELGDSAVYLCASSLRQSEQYFGPGTRLTVT.